The 24 T cell receptor beta chains listed next were all sequenced from one sample in a study of T cell responses to AZD1222 COVID-19 vaccine. Measured with immunoSEQ multiplex PCR; TCRdb has only the in-frame clones, and not every one. The sample holds 150,000 to 200,000 clones, 85% to 95% seen once. Sequences were derived from peripheral blood, sampled on day 0 of AZD1222 vaccination. These receptors were obtained from an adult in good health.

This chain links TRBV6-2 or TRBV6-3 with TRBJ1-5; D is possibly TRBD1 (6 bases). V lost 6 bases and J 1 base, leaving 13 bases between the germline ends. The CDR3 length is 15 residues. Germline-derived CDR1 and CDR2 are MNHEY and SVGEGT. The CDR3 coding sequence is TGTGCCAGCAGCCAGGGGTCTATGAGCAATCAGCCCCAGCATTTT. It yields the protein CASSQGSMSNQPQHF.

This rearrangement joins TRBV7-3 to TRBJ2-7, with a possible D match to TRBD2 (5 bases). Germline CDR1 is SGHTA and CDR2 is FQGTGA. The CDR3 sequence is 13 residues long. The V end lost 4 bases, the J end lost 2 bases, and 9 bases lay between the germline ends. CDR3 bases: TGTGCCAGCAGCTCAGGACTCGCCTACGAGCAGTACTTC. This gives the protein CASSSGLAYEQYF.

The J gene is TRBJ1-4, the V gene TRBV9, with D unresolved. The CDR3 runs to 12 residues. Looked up from germline, CDR1 is SGDLS and CDR2 is YYNGEE. V lost 3 bases, J lost 8 bases, and 8 bases lay in between. CDR3 in DNA: TGTGCCAGCAGCGCTGGAGTCGAAAAACTGTTTTTT. Its protein product is CASSAGVEKLFF.

A single count supports this clone. The chain uses TRBV28 and TRBJ2-5; TRBD2 agrees at 14 bases. The germline V gene has CDR1 MDHEN and CDR2 SYDVKM. The length of the CDR3 is 19 residues. Trimming removed 3 bases from V and 5 bases from J; junction bases left unmatched: 14. The CDR3 region is CASSFPRPGLAGDLETQYF. The DNA for the CDR3 is TGTGCCAGCAGTTTCCCACGACCGGGACTAGCGGGAGACCTGGAGACCCAGTACTTC.

The rearrangement uses TRBV5-1 and TRBJ2-1; D perhaps matches TRBD1 (6 bases). CDR3 length: 15 residues. Germline V gene lookup returns CDR1 SGHRS and CDR2 YFSETQ. Trimming took 4 bases from V and 0 from J, leaving 11 bases between them. CDR3 protein: CASSRTDGSYNEQFF. The CDR3 nucleotides are TGCGCCAGCAGCCGGACAGACGGCTCCTACAATGAGCAGTTCTTC.

The V and J genes are TRBV29-1 and TRBJ1-2; 12 nucleotides match TRBD1. Germline V lookup: CDR1 SQVTM, CDR2 ANQGSEA. The V segment lost 7 bases and the J segment 8 bases; nucleotides outside the gene matches: 5. CDR3 size: 12 residues. This CDR3 is CSAGTGGSGYTF. CDR3 DNA: TGCAGCGCGGGGACAGGGGGCTCAGGCTACACCTTC.

V usage is TRBV6-6 and J usage is TRBJ1-2; 9 bases map to TRBD1. CDR3 length equals 16 residues. Trimming at V came to 0 bases and at J to 2 bases, leaving 4 bases not matched to a gene. Germline V CDR1 and CDR2: MNHNY, SVGAGI (reference sequence). DNA for the CDR3: TGTGCCAGCAGTTACTCGAAGGGGACAGGGAACTATGGCTACACCTTC. This translates into CASSYSKGTGNYGYTF.

V is TRBV5-1 and J is TRBJ1-2; 7 bases fit TRBD1. J was trimmed by 6 bases and V by 0 bases; bases with no gene match: 11. The germline V gene encodes CDR1 SGHRS and CDR2 YFSETQ. The CDR3 spans 16 residues. For the CDR3, the DNA is TGCGCCAGCAGCTTGGCCTCACGACAGGGATCGGATGGCTACACCTTC. Its translation: CASSLASRQGSDGYTF.

About this clone itself: One end of the junction does not line up with germline, which may come from a read error. The rearrangement uses TRBV7-7 and TRBJ2-1; D is uncertain. The CDR3 consists of 17 residues. Germline V gene sequence: CDR1 SSHAT, CDR2 FNYEAQ (reference sequence). CDR3 amino acids: CASSQDSPRHSYNEQFF. The CDR3 DNA is TGTGCTAGCAGCCAAGACTCCCCCCGCCACTCCTACAATGAGCAGTTCTTC.

This clone showed up just once. CDR3 residues: CASSLISANTEAFF. The CDR3 region has the DNA TGTGCCAGCAGCTTAATCTCCGCTAACACTGAAGCTTTCTTT. The V call is TRBV7-6, the J call TRBJ1-1; D remains ambiguous. The CDR3 extends over 14 amino acids. Germline V lookup: CDR1 SGHVS, CDR2 FNYEAQ. V was pared by 2 bases and J by 2 bases, with 9 bases between. The full variable domain, in which reference TRBV7-6 and TRBJ1-1 provide the parts outside the CDR3, is GAGVSQSPRYKVTKRGQDVALRCDPISGHVSLYWYRQALGQGPEFLTYFNYEAQQDKSGLPNDRFSAERPEGSISTLTIQRTEQRDSAMYRCASSLISANTEAFFGQGTRLTVV.

This clone appeared a single time. The CDR3 loop reads CASSISGADYGYTF. The CDR3 coding sequence is TGTGCCAGTAGTATTTCGGGGGCAGACTATGGCTACACCTTC. This sequence joins TRBV19 and TRBJ1-2; maybe TRBD1 (6 bases). CDR1 and CDR2 from the germline V gene are LNHDA and SQIVND (reference sequence). The CDR3 extends over 14 amino acids. V was shortened by 3 bases and J by 3 bases, with 11 bases between the two germline ends.

This chain uses TRBV6-5 with TRBJ2-5; TRBD1 is a possible D gene (6 bases). The V and J ends lost 1 base and 2 bases respectively, with 11 bases between them. From germline, CDR1 is MNHEY and CDR2 SVGAGI. This CDR3 has 15 residues. The CDR3 is CASSYLGRGQETQYF. The CDR3 bases are TGTGCCAGCAGTTACTTAGGCAGGGGACAAGAGACCCAGTACTTC.

The chain is built from TRBV5-5 and TRBJ2-7, with 9 bases identical to TRBD2. The CDR3 length is 15 residues. V lost 0 bases to trimming and J lost 4 bases; unmatched junction nucleotides: 5. The germline V gene encodes CDR1 SGHKS and CDR2 YYEKEE (reference sequence). The CDR3, as DNA: TGTGCCAGCAGCTTGGGGGGACTAGCTACTTACGAGCAGTACTTC. Protein: CASSLGGLATYEQYF.

The chain is built from TRBV5-4 and TRBJ2-7, with D perhaps given as TRBD1 or TRBD2 (5 bases each). The CDR3 is 14 amino acids. Trimming pared 0 bases from V and 2 bases from J, leaving 9 bases between. Germline CDR1 reads SGHNT; CDR2 reads YYREEE (reference sequence). The CDR3 reads CASSLVLGAYEQYF. CDR3 in DNA: TGTGCCAGCAGCTTGGTGCTGGGGGCCTACGAGCAGTACTTC.

V is TRBV15 and J is TRBJ2-1, with 12 positions matching TRBD1. V gave up 1 base and J gave up 10 bases; unmatched junction bases: 8. CDR1 is LNHNV, CDR2 YYDKDF, per germline (reference sequence). The CDR3 is 16 residues long. DNA of the CDR3: TGTGCCACCAGCAGAGTGACCGGGACAGGGGGCGACGAGCAGTTCTTC. Amino acids: CATSRVTGTGGDEQFF.

This clone was observed a single time. This chain uses TRBV2 with TRBJ2-1; D is possibly TRBD2 (5 bases). Trimming shortened V by 2 bases and J by 4 bases, and 15 bases separated the two germline ends. From germline, CDR1 is SNHLY and CDR2 FYNNEI. The CDR3 is made up of 16 amino acids. In nucleotides, the CDR3 is TGTGCCAGCAGTGAATTGGACTCCCGAGGATACAATGAGCAGTTCTTC. It encodes CASSELDSRGYNEQFF.

The chain uses TRBV6-5 and TRBJ2-3; D is possibly TRBD2 (5 bases). There are 12 residues in the CDR3. Trimming stripped 6 bases from V and 6 bases from J, with 10 bases between. The germline gives CDR1 MNHEY, CDR2 SVGAGI. The CDR3 sequence is CASRTSSDTQYF. The CDR3 coding sequence is TGTGCCAGCAGAACTAGTTCCGATACGCAGTATTTT.

The chain carries TRBV5-1 and TRBJ2-1; the match to TRBD1 covers 7 bases. Germline V lookup: CDR1 SGHRS, CDR2 YFSETQ. The CDR3 length is 16 residues. V trimming: 3 bases; J trimming: 6 bases; junction bases outside the gene matches: 12. The CDR3 region has the DNA TGCGCCAGCAGCTCTAATTCGGGACAGAGGACCAATGAGCAGTTCTTC. This sequence encodes CASSSNSGQRTNEQFF.

The rearrangement links TRBV2 to TRBJ1-2, with TRBD1 as a possible D gene (5 bases). Trimming removed 6 bases at V and 6 bases at J, with 20 bases between. From germline, CDR1 is SNHLY and CDR2 FYNNEI. The CDR3 length is 15 residues. The CDR3 DNA reads TGTGCCAGCAGATCCTCCGGGGCCAGAGAGAATGGCTACACCTTC. It yields the protein CASRSSGARENGYTF.

The chain employs TRBV2 and TRBJ2-3; D gene uncertain. The germline V gene has CDR1 SNHLY and CDR2 FYNNEI. Trimming removed 6 bases at V and 5 bases at J, with 6 bases between. The CDR3 is 11 residues long. This chain's CDR3 is CASRNIDTQYF. CDR3 sequence (DNA): TGTGCCAGCAGGAATATAGATACGCAGTATTTT.

The chain links TRBV30 to TRBJ2-4, with 7 bases fitting TRBD1. Per the germline V gene, CDR1 is GTSNPN and CDR2 is SVGIG (reference sequence). Germline trimming cut 5 bases from V and 0 bases from J; bases unmatched to any gene: 10. This CDR3 has 16 amino acids. CDR3 region: CAWGDRRVLAKNIQYF. CDR3 nucleotide sequence: TGTGCCTGGGGGGACAGAAGAGTGCTAGCCAAAAACATTCAGTACTTC.

The chain recombines TRBV7-6 with TRBJ1-5; 7 positions agree with TRBD1. Germline V lookup: CDR1 SGHVS, CDR2 FNYEAQ. This CDR3 region has 15 residues. J was trimmed by 2 bases and V by 4 bases; bases with no gene match: 5. CDR3: CASSSQGGGNQPQHF. CDR3 sequence (DNA): TGTGCCAGCAGCTCCCAGGGGGGCGGCAATCAGCCCCAGCATTTT.

The chain combines TRBV30 with TRBJ1-1; no clear D gene. V dropped 2 bases and J dropped 1 base, with 5 bases sitting between them. CDR1 is GTSNPN, CDR2 SVGIG, per germline (reference sequence). This CDR3 is built from 12 residues. CDR3 nucleotides: TGTGCCTGGAGTCACCAGAACACTGAAGCTTTCTTT. Protein sequence: CAWSHQNTEAFF.

The V and J genes are TRBV7-2 and TRBJ2-7; D might be TRBD2 (6 bases). The V and J ends lost 5 bases and 4 bases respectively, with 18 bases between them. The V gene's germline CDR1 is SGHTA and CDR2 FQGNSA. The CDR3 is 15 residues long. CDR3: CASSHGSGGRYEQYF. In nucleotides, the CDR3 is TGTGCCAGCAGCCACGGGAGCGGAGGGAGGTACGAGCAGTACTTC. The full variable domain, rest sourced from reference TRBV7-2 and TRBJ2-7, is GAGVSQSPSNKVTEKGKDVELRCDPISGHTALYWYRQSLGQGLEFLIYFQGNSAPDKSGLPSDRFSAERTGGSVSTLTIQRTQQEDSAVYLCASSHGSGGRYEQYFGPGTRLTVT.